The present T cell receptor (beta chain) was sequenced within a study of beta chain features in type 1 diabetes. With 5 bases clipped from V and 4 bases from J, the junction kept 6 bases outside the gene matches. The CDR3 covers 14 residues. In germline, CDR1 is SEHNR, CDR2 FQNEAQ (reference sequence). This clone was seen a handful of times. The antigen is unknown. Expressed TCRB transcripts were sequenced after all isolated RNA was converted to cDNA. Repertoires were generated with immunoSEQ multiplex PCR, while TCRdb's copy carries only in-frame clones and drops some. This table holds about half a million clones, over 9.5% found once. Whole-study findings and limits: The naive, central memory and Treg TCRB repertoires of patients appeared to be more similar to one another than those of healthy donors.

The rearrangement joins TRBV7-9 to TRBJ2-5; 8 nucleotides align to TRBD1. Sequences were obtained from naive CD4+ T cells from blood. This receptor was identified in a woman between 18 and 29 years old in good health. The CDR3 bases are TGTGCCAGCAGCGACCGGACAGGGCGAGAGACCCAGTACTTC. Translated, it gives CASSDRTGRETQYF.